Listed below are T cell receptor beta chains from one sample, sequenced in a study of beta chain features in type 1 diabetes. Assay: immunoSEQ multiplex PCR; the TCRdb copy retains only in-frame clones and omits some. The table records roughly 450,000 clones, about 10% of them present only once. Source material: naive CD4+ T cells from blood. These receptor sequences come from a woman under 30 in good health. Each CDR3 is given with its conserved first and last residue. A D gene is named only where the DNA matches it firmly. The size entry is marked missing in some rows and otherwise reads once, few, many or a size class.

clone size: NA; D gene: NA; CDR3 length: 13; J gene: TRBJ1-2; V gene: TRBV5-4; CDR3 DNA: TGTGCCAGCAGCTTGGACAGGGTTGATGGCTACACCTTC; CDR3 protein: CASSLDRVDGYTF
clone size: NA; D gene: NA; CDR3 length: 18; J gene: TRBJ2-4; V gene: TRBV9; CDR3 DNA: TGTGCCAGCAGCGTAGCCGGGTCGCCACCTTTAGCCAAAAACATTCAGTACTTC; CDR3 protein: CASSVAGSPPLAKNIQYF
clone size: few; D gene: NA; CDR3 length: 14; J gene: TRBJ2-5; V gene: TRBV7-2; CDR3 DNA: TGTGCCAGCAGCTTAGCGGGCCTAGGAGAGACCCAGTACTTC; CDR3 protein: CASSLAGLGETQYF
clone size: few; D gene: NA; CDR3 length: 15; J gene: TRBJ1-3; V gene: TRBV28; CDR3 DNA: TGTGCCAGCAGTGCCACAGGGTTGCTTGGAAACACCATATATTTT; CDR3 protein: CASSATGLLGNTIYF
clone size: NA; D gene: NA; CDR3 length: 16; J gene: TRBJ1-4; V gene: TRBV7-9; CDR3 DNA: TGTGCCAGCAGCTTAGCCAGCAAATCAACTAATGAAAAACTGTTTTTT; CDR3 protein: CASSLASKSTNEKLFF
clone size: few; D gene: NA; CDR3 length: 16; J gene: TRBJ2-2; V gene: TRBV18; CDR3 DNA: TGTGCCAGCTCACCACCCGGGACACCGAACACCGGGGAGCTGTTTTTT; CDR3 protein: CASSPPGTPNTGELFF
clone size: NA; D gene: NA; CDR3 length: 15; J gene: TRBJ2-1; V gene: TRBV7-3; CDR3 DNA: TGTGCCAGCAGTACAAGCGGAAGCTCCTACAATGAGCAGTTCTTC; CDR3 protein: CASSTSGSSYNEQFF
clone size: few; D gene: NA; CDR3 length: 15; J gene: TRBJ2-5; V gene: TRBV25-1; CDR3 DNA: TGTGCCAGCAGTGAATTCGGAAACCTCGGGGAGACCCAGTACTTC; CDR3 protein: CASSEFGNLGETQYF
clone size: NA; D gene: NA; CDR3 length: 12; J gene: TRBJ1-2; V gene: TRBV29-1; CDR3 DNA: TGCAGCGCCGACCGGGGGGCAAATGGCTACACCTTC; CDR3 protein: CSADRGANGYTF
clone size: many; D gene: NA; CDR3 length: 13; J gene: TRBJ1-1; V gene: TRBV29-1; CDR3 DNA: TGCAGCGTTGAGGGGCGAATGCACACTGAAGCTTTCTTT; CDR3 protein: CSVEGRMHTEAFF
clone size: NA; D gene: TRBD1; CDR3 length: 14; J gene: TRBJ1-6; V gene: TRBV9; CDR3 DNA: TGTGCCAGCAGCGCGCAGGGGGTAAATTCACCCCTCCACTTT; CDR3 protein: CASSAQGVNSPLHF
clone size: NA; D gene: NA; CDR3 length: 13; J gene: TRBJ1-2; V gene: TRBV5-6; CDR3 DNA: TGTGCCAGCAGCCCAGTACAGACTCTCGGCTACACCTTC; CDR3 protein: CASSPVQTLGYTF
clone size: NA; D gene: NA; CDR3 length: 13; J gene: TRBJ2-3; V gene: TRBV7-9; CDR3 DNA: TGTGCCAGCAGCCGGACTAGCACAGATACGCAGTATTTT; CDR3 protein: CASSRTSTDTQYF
clone size: few; D gene: TRBD2; CDR3 length: 15; J gene: TRBJ2-1; V gene: TRBV18; CDR3 DNA: TGTGCCAGCTCACCACCTGGACTAGCGGGGGAGGAGCAGTTCTTC; CDR3 protein: CASSPPGLAGEEQFF
clone size: few; D gene: NA; CDR3 length: 14; J gene: TRBJ2-5; V gene: TRBV6-5; CDR3 DNA: TGTGCCAGCACGGATCCGGGACAACAAGAGACCCAGTACTTC; CDR3 protein: CASTDPGQQETQYF
clone size: few; D gene: NA; CDR3 length: 17; J gene: TRBJ2-3; V gene: TRBV5-8; CDR3 DNA: TGTGCCAGCAGCTTGGCAGTGCAGCCCACTAGCACAGATACGCAGTATTTT; CDR3 protein: CASSLAVQPTSTDTQYF
clone size: NA; D gene: NA; CDR3 length: 13; J gene: TRBJ2-1; V gene: TRBV29-1; CDR3 DNA: TGCAGCGAAACGGTGGACTCCTACAATGAGCAGTTCTTC; CDR3 protein: CSETVDSYNEQFF